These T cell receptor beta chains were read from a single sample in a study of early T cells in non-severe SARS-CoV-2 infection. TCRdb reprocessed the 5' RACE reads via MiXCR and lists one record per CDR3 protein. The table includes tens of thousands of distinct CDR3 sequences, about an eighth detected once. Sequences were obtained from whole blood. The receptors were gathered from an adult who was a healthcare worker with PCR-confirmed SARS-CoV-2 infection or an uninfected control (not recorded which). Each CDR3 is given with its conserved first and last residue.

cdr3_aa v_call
CASSPGTGTGELFF TRBV6-4
CSVEDRGTGELFF TRBV29-1
CASRPTLPSNTEAFF TRBV11-2
CATSGTGPYGYTF TRBV10-3
CSVEVGAQETQYF TRBV29-1
CASSRQGANTEAFF TRBV7-9
CASSPRLGLSYEQYF TRBV7-9
CASSFRGSYGYTF TRBV5-6
CSVEEYTTEAFF TRBV29-1
CASSYPPVEDIYNEQFF TRBV6-2/TRBV6-3
CASSARQGDNQPQHF TRBV6-1
CASSEGRPGSTRGYTF TRBV25-1
CASSEVTQPQHF TRBV10-2
CASSTGAVYGYTF TRBV12-3/TRBV12-4
CASEPSGSTDTQYF TRBV19
CSVAQFVGGELFF TRBV29-1
CASSPVGQASDTQYF TRBV12-3/TRBV12-4
CASSFSGNYEQYF TRBV12-3/TRBV12-4
CSARLAQETQYF TRBV20-1
CASSPDANTEAFF TRBV12-1
CASSFLGLQETQYF TRBV5-1
CASSRNTGTGGYEQYF TRBV21-1
CASSLDHRGEQFF TRBV5-1
CAWSFQGSDGYTF TRBV30
CSVDRGPGTDTQYF TRBV29-1
CASSPEFGGYQPQHF TRBV27
CASRNTGNTGELFF TRBV12-3/TRBV12-4
CASSLRLAGGPLGNEQFF TRBV7-2
CASSLGTALHF TRBV12-3/TRBV12-4
CASSLVASGNEQFF TRBV7-3
CASYTLAGGTDTQYF TRBV6-1
CASTLAGGSREQYF TRBV3-1
CSASNVFGDNYGYTF TRBV20-1
CASSEYGTSTDTQYF TRBV9
CASSPWTRANYGYTF TRBV12-3/TRBV12-4
CASSQDLRGTEAFF TRBV3-1
CASSQVTDRTTDTQYF TRBV3-1
CASSILAGGPTVELFF TRBV19
CASSLDRADTGELFF TRBV7-8
CSVQQGRADTQYF TRBV29-1
CSGGQNYEQYF TRBV29-1
CASSIGSGATGELFF TRBV5-1
CASSRRAASTDTQYF TRBV18
CASKEQGPNQPQHF TRBV7-8
CASSLGPGTYEQYF TRBV7-2
CSARGRENSGSSTDTQYF TRBV20-1
CASSIDSGGAVQETQYF TRBV19
CASSLGQGVGEQYF TRBV12-3/TRBV12-4
CASSGPTGTQASYEQYF TRBV12-3/TRBV12-4
CASSHQTSGVGNTQYF TRBV13